The next 2 T cell receptor beta chains were all read from a single sample in a study of blood T cell repertoires in COVID-19 (TCRdb year 2020). The library came from the immunoSEQ multiplex PCR assay. TCRdb took this table from immuneACCESS and kept in-frame rearrangements with V and J called. Such tables lack part of the clones; where checked against another copy, unresolved V genes explain under half of the gap, and the rest is unexplained. The sample table records around 240,000 clones; approximately 84% of these occur just once. The leading ten clones occupy about 2.9% of the sample. The sample was peripheral blood. Receptors originate from a woman aged 30 to 39 who had recovered from COVID-19.

This clone was seen only a few times. This chain connects TRBV4-1 to TRBJ1-1; maybe TRBD1 (5 bases). Germline loops: CDR1 MGHRA, CDR2 YSYEKL. Trimming pared 3 bases from V and 0 bases from J, leaving 14 bases between. This CDR3 comprises 16 residues. The CDR3 spells CASSHRQGYMNTEAFF. CDR3 DNA: TGCGCCAGCAGCCATCGCCAGGGTTATATGAACACTGAAGCTTTCTTT.

This clone was detected only a few times. J is TRBJ1-5 and V is TRBV10-3; maybe TRBD1 (5 bases). V lost 3 bases, J lost 7 bases, and 7 bases lay in between. The germline gives CDR1 ENHRY, CDR2 SYGVKD. The CDR3 length is 12 residues. CDR3 in DNA: TGTGCCATCAGTGATGGGGGGCAGCCCCAGCATTTT. As protein: CAISDGGQPQHF.